This is a list of T cell receptor beta chains from one sample in a study of monozygotic twins with inflammatory bowel disease. Reprocessing the 5' RACE reads, TCRdb reports a single entry for every CDR3 protein and omits DNA. The sample includes about 300,000 distinct CDR3 sequences. What was sequenced was blood. These receptors came from a human donor with ulcerative colitis or Crohn's disease, or a healthy co-twin of an affected twin (not recorded which). Each CDR3 is given with its conserved first and last residue.

CASSSARGYEQYF	13	TRBV4-3	TRBJ2-7
CASSLDFVTQYF	12	TRBV11-2	TRBJ2-5
CATSETGTGAGYTF	14	TRBV24-1	TRBJ1-2
CASSKPRKGNTGELFF	16	TRBV6-1	TRBJ2-2
CASSPAGGGSFNDEQFF	17	TRBV18	TRBJ2-1
CASSLNIYNEQFF	13	TRBV5-1	TRBJ2-1
CASSLGSSGNGELFF	15	TRBV28	TRBJ2-2
CASSFREGVGEQYF	14	TRBV7-9	TRBJ2-7
CASSSQGATSTGELFF	16	TRBV7-9	TRBJ2-2
CASWGLSNNYGYTF	14	TRBV5-1	TRBJ1-2
CMGTSDVEQFF	11	TRBV20-1	TRBJ2-1
CSARGRNYGYTF	12	TRBV20-1	TRBJ1-2
CASSLVHSSYEQYF	14	TRBV7-8	TRBJ2-7
CASRGERRHQPQHF	14	TRBV6-2/TRBV6-3	TRBJ1-5
CASSRPLSGANVLTF	15	TRBV3-1	TRBJ2-6
CASRPGQGLDEQYF	14	TRBV25-1	TRBJ2-7
CASSDQELAGVYEQFF	16	TRBV10-1	TRBJ2-1
CASSSPGGKGSYEQYF	16	TRBV7-9	TRBJ2-7
CSVGSTGTDTQYF	13	TRBV29-1	TRBJ2-3
CASSLLTSGEQYF	13	TRBV7-2	TRBJ2-7
CASSYSRPDGTDTQYF	16	TRBV6-5	TRBJ2-3
CASSIVPERKRPGQNYNEQFF	21	TRBV19	TRBJ2-1
CSAPGGGSPYNEQFF	15	TRBV20-1	TRBJ2-1
CASSTKASAGHEQFF	15	TRBV3-1	TRBJ2-1
CSVEKGGSSYF	11	TRBV29-1	TRBJ2-4
CSASRGGETQYF	12	TRBV20-1	TRBJ2-5